This T cell receptor beta chain was identified in a study of blood T cell repertoires in COVID-19. Study-wide background: Samples came from the United States, Italy and Spain, spanning acute and convalescent COVID-19. PBMCs, B-cell-depleted T cells, or T cells were the source of the cDNA or gDNA that made up the material.

This CDR3 is built from 16 residues. Original methodology: Estimated nucleated cell counts came from reference gene primer amplification. This table comes from immunoSEQ multiplex PCR, and its TCRdb copy is limited to in-frame clones, with some not included. The V and J calls and clone size are taken from that table; D and trimming were inferred from the DNA. The sample contains roughly 81,000 clones, approximately 88% of which appear only once. The sequence was obtained from a young man with acute or convalescent COVID-19. Input material: peripheral blood. The V call is TRBV21-1, the J call TRBJ1-5; the D segment call TRBD1 is taken from the table without a DNA check. TRBV21-1 is labeled a pseudogene. The CDR3 nucleotides are TGTGCCAGCAGCGCCTCTCTGGGCCAGTCAGCCCAGCCCCAGCATTTT. Translation: CASSASLGQSAQPQHF.